This T cell receptor beta chain was sequenced in a study of blood T cell repertoires in COVID-19. Study in general: T cells, B-cell-depleted T cells, or PBMCs provided the cDNA or gDNA that served as material.

As handled by the study authors: Estimation of nucleated cell counts relied on the amplification of reference gene primers. Clones were read by immunoSEQ multiplex PCR, and TCRdb kept only the in-frame ones, dropping some. For V, J and clone size, that table is used; D and trimming come from the DNA. The sample lists 300,000 to 400,000 clones; 90% were seen once. This clone is a singleton in its sample. Participants were placed into cohorts based on the clinical history they reported. Cohort 3 donors were reported recovered after two negative PCRs, clearance, or symptom resolution. V gave up 6 bases and J gave up 8 bases, with 13 bases separating them. CDR1 and CDR2 from the germline V gene are MNHEY and SVGAGI. The CDR3 is made up of 12 amino acids.

The TCR originated in a man aged 55 to 70 who had recovered from COVID-19. The sample taken for sequencing was PBMCs or T cells enriched from blood (not recorded which). The chain is built from TRBV6-5 and TRBJ1-2; the D is unclear. The CDR3 sequence: CASRGGTRGYTF. The DNA of the CDR3 is TGTGCCAGCAGAGGCGGTACTAGGGGCTACACCTTC.